This T cell receptor (beta chain) appears in the sequencing data of a study of cytomegalovirus exposure and HLA in healthy donors. Across the study: An early data release held approximately 80 million unique TCRs from HLA-typed donors. Study results and caveats: It has been reported that TCR beta sequences accurately predicted the HLA-A and HLA-B alleles of most subjects. Follow-up analysis later connected one missense variant in DCLRE1C with trimming of TCR beta V- and J-genes. Because they were indistinguishable, some V segments, including TRBV6-2 and TRBV6-3, were excluded.

PCR amplification relied on 60 Vbeta primers (plus 13 Jbeta primers). The protocol was immunoSEQ multiplex PCR, while the TCRdb copy is restricted to in-frame clones and leaves out a portion. The sample lists approximately 77,000 clones, approximately 71% seen once, with roughly 7.1% in the top ten. V lost 1 base and J 2 bases, leaving 9 bases between the germline ends. Germline loops: CDR1 SGHRS, CDR2 YFSETQ. The CDR3 runs to 14 residues. As regards this clone: Its antigen is not known. Within the sample, other DNA sequences also encode this same CDR3.

Sequencing was carried out using PBMCs. This sequence joins TRBV5-1 and TRBJ1-1, with a weak D call TRBD1 (6 bases). The TCR was taken from a woman in her forties in good health and CMV-seronegative. The CDR3 loop is CASSLNRANTEAFF. CDR3 DNA sequence: TGCGCCAGCAGCTTGAACAGGGCTAACACTGAAGCTTTCTTT. Supplemented by reference TRBV5-1 and TRBJ1-1, the full variable domain reads KAGVTQTPRYLIKTRGQQVTLSCSPISGHRSVSWYQQTPGQGLQFLFEYFSETQRNKGNFPGRFSGRQFSNSRSEMNVSTLELGDSALYLCASSLNRANTEAFFGQGTRLTVV.